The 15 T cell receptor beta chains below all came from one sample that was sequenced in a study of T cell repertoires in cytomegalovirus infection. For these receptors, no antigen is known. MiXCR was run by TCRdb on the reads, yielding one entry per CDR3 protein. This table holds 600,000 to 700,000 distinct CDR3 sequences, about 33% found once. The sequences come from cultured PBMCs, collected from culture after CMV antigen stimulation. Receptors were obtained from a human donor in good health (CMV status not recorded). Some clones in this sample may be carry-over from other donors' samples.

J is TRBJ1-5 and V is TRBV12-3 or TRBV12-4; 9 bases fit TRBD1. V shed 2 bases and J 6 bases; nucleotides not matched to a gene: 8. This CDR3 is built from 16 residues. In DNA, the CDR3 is TGTGCCAGCAGTTTATGGACAGGGGCCCTCGGTCAGCCCCAGCATTTT. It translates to CASSLWTGALGQPQHF.

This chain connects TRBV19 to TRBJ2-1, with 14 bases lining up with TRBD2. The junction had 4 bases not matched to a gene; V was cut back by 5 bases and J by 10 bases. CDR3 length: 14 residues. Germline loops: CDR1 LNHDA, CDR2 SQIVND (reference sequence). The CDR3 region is CASSPGLAGVEQFF. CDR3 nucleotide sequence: TGTGCCAGTAGTCCGGGACTAGCGGGGGTGGAGCAGTTCTTC.

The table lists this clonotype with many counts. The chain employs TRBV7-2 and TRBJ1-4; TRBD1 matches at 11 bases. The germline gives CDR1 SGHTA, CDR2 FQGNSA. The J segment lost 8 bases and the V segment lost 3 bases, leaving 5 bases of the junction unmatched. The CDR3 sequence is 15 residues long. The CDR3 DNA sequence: TGTGCCAGCAGCTTGGACGGGACAGGGGGAGAAAAACTGTTTTTT. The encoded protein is CASSLDGTGGEKLFF.

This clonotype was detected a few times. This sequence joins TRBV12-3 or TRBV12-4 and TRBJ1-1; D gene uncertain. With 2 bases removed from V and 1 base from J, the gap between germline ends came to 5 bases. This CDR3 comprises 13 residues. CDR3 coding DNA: TGTGCCAGCAGTTTATGGAGGAACACTGAAGCTTTCTTT. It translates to CASSLWRNTEAFF.

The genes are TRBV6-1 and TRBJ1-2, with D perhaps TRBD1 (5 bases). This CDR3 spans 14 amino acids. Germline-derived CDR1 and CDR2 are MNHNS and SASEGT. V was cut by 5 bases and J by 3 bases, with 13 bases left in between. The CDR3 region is CASSYTGTDYGYTF. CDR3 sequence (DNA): TGTGCCAGCAGTTACACCGGGACGGACTATGGCTACACCTTC.

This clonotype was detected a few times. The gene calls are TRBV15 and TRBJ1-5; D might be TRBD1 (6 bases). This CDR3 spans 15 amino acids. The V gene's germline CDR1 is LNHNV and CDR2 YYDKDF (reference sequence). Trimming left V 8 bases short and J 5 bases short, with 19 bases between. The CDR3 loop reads CATQGNMLLHQPQHF. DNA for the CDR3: TGTGCCACCCAGGGGAATATGCTCCTTCATCAGCCCCAGCATTTT.

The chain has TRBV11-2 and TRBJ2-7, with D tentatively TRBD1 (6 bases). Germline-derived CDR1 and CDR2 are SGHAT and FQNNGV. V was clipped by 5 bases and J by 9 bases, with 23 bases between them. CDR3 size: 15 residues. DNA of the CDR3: TGTGCCAGCAGCAAAGCCGTCACAACAGGGTTCAGGCAGTACTTC. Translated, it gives CASSKAVTTGFRQYF.

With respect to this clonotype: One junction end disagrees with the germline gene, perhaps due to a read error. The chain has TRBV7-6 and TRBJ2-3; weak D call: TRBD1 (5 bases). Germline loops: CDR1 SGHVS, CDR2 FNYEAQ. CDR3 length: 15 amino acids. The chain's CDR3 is CASSLDLGPTVTQYF. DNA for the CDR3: TGTGCCAGCAGCTTAGACCTGGGGCCCACAGTTACGCAGTATTTT.

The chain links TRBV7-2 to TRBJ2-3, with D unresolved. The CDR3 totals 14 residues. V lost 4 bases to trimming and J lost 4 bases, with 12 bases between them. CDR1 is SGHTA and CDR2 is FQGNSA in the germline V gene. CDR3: CASSYPDRADTQYF. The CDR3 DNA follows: TGTGCCAGCAGCTACCCTGATAGAGCAGATACGCAGTATTTT.

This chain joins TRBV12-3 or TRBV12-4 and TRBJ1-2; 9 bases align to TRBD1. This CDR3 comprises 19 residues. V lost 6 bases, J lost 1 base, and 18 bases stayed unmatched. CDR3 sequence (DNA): TGTGCCAGCAGGGACGAAACAGGGGGCGTCTCCGGAATTAACTATGGCTACACCTTC. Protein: CASRDETGGVSGINYGYTF.

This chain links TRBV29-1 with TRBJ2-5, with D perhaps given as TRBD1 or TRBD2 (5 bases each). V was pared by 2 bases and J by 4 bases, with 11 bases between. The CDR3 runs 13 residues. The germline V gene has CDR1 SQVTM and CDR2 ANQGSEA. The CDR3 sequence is CSVESGAGETQYF. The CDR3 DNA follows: TGCAGCGTTGAATCCGGGGCGGGAGAGACCCAGTACTTC.

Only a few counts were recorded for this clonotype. CDR3 DNA sequence: TGTGCCAGCAGCTCTCTGGCAGGGAACACTGAAGCTTTCTTT. Translation gives CASSSLAGNTEAFF. V gene TRBV7-8 combines with J gene TRBJ1-1; D is ambiguous. This CDR3 has 14 residues. The V end lost 4 bases, the J end lost 1 base, and 10 bases lay between the germline ends. Germline lookup yields CDR1 SGHVS and CDR2 FQNEAQ.

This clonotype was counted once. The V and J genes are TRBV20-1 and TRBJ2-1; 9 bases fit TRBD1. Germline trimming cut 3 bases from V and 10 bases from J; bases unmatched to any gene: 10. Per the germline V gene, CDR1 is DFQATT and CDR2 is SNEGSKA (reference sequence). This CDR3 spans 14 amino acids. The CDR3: CSARGTGYTREQFF. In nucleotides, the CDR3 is TGCAGTGCTAGGGGGACAGGGTACACAAGGGAGCAGTTCTTC.

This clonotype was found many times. The CDR3 region is CASSPTGDPVSPLHF. In DNA form, the CDR3 reads TGTGCCAGCAGCCCAACGGGCGACCCGGTTTCACCCCTCCACTTT. This chain connects TRBV7-2 to TRBJ1-6; no reliable D call. Germline V gene sequence: CDR1 SGHTA, CDR2 FQGNSA. This CDR3 has 15 amino acids. The germline V and J ends were trimmed by 5 bases and 9 bases, with 17 bases remaining between them.

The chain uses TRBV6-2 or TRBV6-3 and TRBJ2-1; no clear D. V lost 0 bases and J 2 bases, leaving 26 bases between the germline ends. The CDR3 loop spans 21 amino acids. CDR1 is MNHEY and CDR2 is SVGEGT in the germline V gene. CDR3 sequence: CASSYSVLGALIVRAYNEQFF. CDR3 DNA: TGTGCCAGCAGTTACTCGGTGCTAGGCGCCCTTATCGTTCGGGCCTACAATGAGCAGTTCTTC.